This T cell receptor (beta chain) was captured in a study of T cell responses to AZD1222 COVID-19 vaccine. On this clone: Its specificity is unknown.

The CDR3 sequence is 14 residues long. Trimming left V 1 base short and J 2 bases short, with 5 bases between. Per germline, CDR1 LGHNA and CDR2 YNFKEQ. The repertoire was sequenced with immunoSEQ multiplex PCR; TCRdb's copy has only in-frame clones and lacks some. The sample records 100,000 to 150,000 clones, around nine tenths being singletons. Overall study findings and caveats: Reports indicate that nearly half of spike-specific TCRs are directed at unmutated variant regions. Mostly white British, mostly female donors; authors suggested clonal diversity may be underestimated. Spike-specific TCRs gained breadth and depth after people received two AZD1222 doses.

The sequence was collected from an adult in good health. Sequencing was performed on peripheral blood, taken on day 0 of AZD1222 vaccination. V and J are TRBV4-2 and TRBJ2-2; no definite D call. The DNA for the CDR3 is TGTGCCAGCAGCCAAGGGGCTAACACCGGGGAGCTGTTTTTT. Encoded protein: CASSQGANTGELFF.